These 27 T cell receptor beta chains originate from one sample sequenced in a study of T-cell reconstitution after alpha-beta-depleted transplantation in children. The library targeted TCRbeta and was prepared with unique molecular identifiers. Each CDR3 protein gets one entry after TCRdb re-called the PCR reads with MiXCR. The sample lists 700,000 to 950,000 distinct CDR3 sequences, under 20% occurring once. The sequences come from PBMCs, mostly from graft donor cells, collected 360 days after TCRalphabeta/CD19-depleted stem cell transplant. These receptors came from a male patient younger than 18 who had a stem cell transplant for acute lymphoblastic leukemia, so the T cells may come from the graft donor.

This clonotype has just a few counts. This chain joins TRBV20-1 and TRBJ2-1; 8 bases map to TRBD2. CDR3 size: 12 residues. V trimming: 5 bases; J trimming: 8 bases; junction bases outside the gene matches: 5. Looked up from germline, CDR1 is DFQATT and CDR2 is SNEGSKA (reference sequence). CDR3: CSAPTSGDEQFF. DNA for the CDR3: TGCAGTGCTCCCACTAGCGGCGATGAGCAGTTCTTC.

This clonotype was counted a few times. J is TRBJ1-1 and V is TRBV5-1; 7 bases match TRBD1. The V and J ends lost 2 bases and 11 bases, in that order; junction bases with no gene match: 9. Germline V lookup: CDR1 SGHRS, CDR2 YFSETQ. The CDR3 is made up of 13 amino acids. The CDR3 DNA is TGCGCCAGCAGCTTAGACAGGGCCCATGCGGCTTTCTTT. Amino acid sequence: CASSLDRAHAAFF.

This chain uses TRBV11-2 with TRBJ2-1; perhaps D is TRBD1 or TRBD2 (6 bases each). Trimming stripped 3 bases from V and 8 bases from J, with 23 bases between. CDR3 size: 17 residues. The V gene's germline CDR1 is SGHAT and CDR2 FQNNGV. CDR3 bases: TGTGCCAGCAGCTTTCCCCCTATAGGGGCGAGGGGGGATGAGCAGTTCTTC. It yields the protein CASSFPPIGARGDEQFF.

In this sample, this clonotype turned up a few times. This chain uses TRBV2 with TRBJ1-5; 7 positions match TRBD1. The CDR3 sequence is 14 residues long. The V gene end was trimmed by 6 bases and the J gene end by 5 bases; junction bases not matched to a gene: 7. CDR1 SNHLY and CDR2 FYNNEI come from the germline V gene. In DNA, the CDR3 is TGTGCCAGCAGCCCCCAGGGGGGGGATCAGCCCCAGCATTTT. It translates to CASSPQGGDQPQHF.

This clonotype was seen a few times. The J gene is TRBJ1-5, the V gene TRBV18; D call uncertain. Germline V gene data show CDR1 as KGHSH and CDR2 as LQKENI. This CDR3 is built from 14 residues. Trimming removed 1 base at V and 8 bases at J, with 12 bases between. Written as DNA, the CDR3 is TGTGCCAGCTCACCACTGCCCCTTAAGGAGCCCCAGCATTTT. Translating it yields CASSPLPLKEPQHF.

In this sample, this clonotype turned up once. V usage is TRBV12-3 or TRBV12-4 and J usage is TRBJ1-5; a possible D gene is TRBD1 (6 bases). The germline V and J ends were trimmed by 7 bases and 3 bases, with 16 bases remaining between them. This CDR3 is 15 amino acids long. The CDR3 sequence: CASNLGGAINQPQHF. The CDR3 nucleotides are TGTGCCAGCAACTTGGGGGGGGCGATCAATCAGCCCCAGCATTTT.

As DNA, the CDR3 is TGTGCCATCAGTGGCGGGGAGGAGATGGGGAATTACGAGCAGTACTTC. Translating gives CAISGGEEMGNYEQYF. V usage is TRBV10-3 and J usage is TRBJ2-7, with a weak D call TRBD2 (6 bases). Germline V gene lookup returns CDR1 ENHRY and CDR2 SYGVKD. Trimming stripped 4 bases from V and 4 bases from J, with 20 bases between. This CDR3 is built from 16 residues.

This chain connects TRBV28 to TRBJ1-5; 7 bases fit TRBD1. Germline CDR1 MDHEN, CDR2 SYDVKM. The CDR3 is 16 amino acids. With V trimmed by 5 bases and J by 11 bases, 18 bases remained unmatched. In nucleotides, the CDR3 is TGTGCCAGCAGTGCAGACGACAGGGACCCTTTAGGAGCCCAGCATTTT. Its protein product is CASSADDRDPLGAQHF.

This clonotype turned up a few times. This chain uses TRBV5-6 with TRBJ1-5; the match to TRBD1 covers 7 bases. Germline CDR1 SGHDT, CDR2 YYEEEE. Germline trimming cut 3 bases from V and 0 bases from J; bases unmatched to any gene: 3. The CDR3 length is 15 residues. The DNA of the CDR3 is TGTGCCAGCAGCTGGGGGACAGCTAGCAATCAGCCCCAGCATTTT. This translates into CASSWGTASNQPQHF.

There are a few counts of this clonotype. The rearrangement joins TRBV18 to TRBJ2-5; TRBD2 matches at 8 bases. Germline trimming cut 3 bases from V and 1 base from J; bases unmatched to any gene: 4. From germline, CDR1 is KGHSH and CDR2 LQKENI. The CDR3 is made up of 15 amino acids. The CDR3 nucleotides are TGTGCCAGCTCACCGCAACTAGCGGCCCAAGAGACCCAGTACTTC. This codes for CASSPQLAAQETQYF.

The chain has TRBV5-1 and TRBJ2-3, with TRBD2 as a possible D gene (6 bases). The V gene lost 4 bases and the J gene lost 4 bases, with 16 bases spanning the gap. Germline values: CDR1 SGHRS, CDR2 YFSETQ. This CDR3 contains 15 residues. The CDR3 here is CASSLWGGKSDTQYF. For the CDR3, the DNA is TGCGCCAGCAGCCTCTGGGGCGGGAAATCAGATACGCAGTATTTT.

The chain joins TRBV7-9 to TRBJ2-5; D assignment may be TRBD1 or TRBD2 (5 bases each). Trimming pared 0 bases from V and 5 bases from J, leaving 10 bases between. CDR3 length equals 14 residues. From germline, CDR1 is SEHNR and CDR2 FQNEAQ (reference sequence). In DNA form, the CDR3 reads TGTGCCAGCAGCTTAGCCGGGACCTTGGAGACCCAGTACTTC. Translating gives CASSLAGTLETQYF.

Many counts were recorded for this clonotype. The rearrangement links TRBV5-1 to TRBJ2-5; TRBD1 is a possible D gene (6 bases). V was trimmed by 7 bases and J by 4 bases, leaving 17 bases between them. The CDR3 covers 14 residues. Germline V gene sequence: CDR1 SGHRS, CDR2 YFSETQ. The CDR3 region is CASYPSGHLETQYF. The CDR3 DNA follows: TGCGCCAGCTACCCCTCGGGACATCTAGAGACCCAGTACTTC.

CDR3 nucleotides: TGTGCCAGCAGCCGACTAGCGACGCAGACCCAGTACTTC. This encodes CASSRLATQTQYF. The J gene is TRBJ2-5, the V gene TRBV12-3 or TRBV12-4; the match to TRBD2 covers 8 bases. This CDR3 contains 13 residues. Germline trimming cut 6 bases from V and 6 bases from J; bases unmatched to any gene: 6.

This clonotype was counted between two and nine times. The rearrangement links TRBV20-1 to TRBJ2-4; D is undetermined. V shed 0 bases and J shed 5 bases, with 17 bases lying between them. The V gene's germline CDR1 is DFQATT and CDR2 SNEGSKA (reference sequence). This CDR3 contains 16 residues. The CDR3 protein is CSARDLRLGPQNIQYF. CDR3 nucleotides: TGCAGTGCTAGAGATCTGAGGCTAGGACCCCAAAACATTCAGTACTTC.

The chain combines TRBV29-1 with TRBJ2-3, with D perhaps matching TRBD1 or TRBD2 (5 bases each). CDR3 length: 13 residues. Germline V gene data show CDR1 as SQVTM and CDR2 as ANQGSEA. Trimming pared 8 bases from V and 2 bases from J, leaving 14 bases between. The CDR3 is CSSLGVPTDTQYF. DNA of the CDR3: TGCAGCTCGCTGGGGGTTCCCACAGATACGCAGTATTTT.

This rearrangement joins TRBV19 to TRBJ2-5, with D possibly matching TRBD2 (6 bases). Trimming cost V 1 base and J 3 bases, with 9 bases left between them. From germline, CDR1 is LNHDA and CDR2 SQIVND (reference sequence). The CDR3 is 14 residues long. CDR3 region: CASSIGRREETQYF. In DNA, the CDR3 is TGTGCCAGTAGTATAGGCAGGAGGGAAGAGACCCAGTACTTC.

This chain connects TRBV4-1 to TRBJ2-5, with TRBD2 identical over 9 bases. The CDR3 sequence is 14 residues long. Germline V CDR1 and CDR2: MGHRA, YSYEKL. The J segment lost 4 bases and the V segment lost 2 bases, leaving 2 bases of the junction unmatched. The CDR3 region has the DNA TGCGCCAGCAGCCAAATACTAGCGGGAGAGACCCAGTACTTC. It translates to CASSQILAGETQYF.

In DNA form, the CDR3 reads TGTGCCACCAGCAGAGATCTAGTGGGCAGTGGGACGTCCTACGAGCAGTACTTC. Protein product: CATSRDLVGSGTSYEQYF. The chain combines TRBV15 with TRBJ2-7, with D tentatively TRBD1 or TRBD2 (5 bases each). The germline V gene has CDR1 LNHNV and CDR2 YYDKDF (reference sequence). The CDR3 extends over 18 amino acids. V was shortened by 0 bases and J by 1 base, with 19 bases between the two germline ends.

This clonotype was seen more than once but under ten times. The J gene is TRBJ2-1, the V gene TRBV24-1, with D maybe TRBD1 (5 bases). Germline V gene lookup returns CDR1 KGHDR and CDR2 SFDVKD. V was trimmed by 6 bases and J by 4 bases, leaving 6 bases between them. There are 12 residues in the CDR3. The chain's CDR3 is CATSPGYNEQFF. CDR3 coding DNA: TGTGCCACCAGTCCAGGGTACAATGAGCAGTTCTTC.

This clonotype was recorded at least ten times. The rearrangement links TRBV20-1 to TRBJ1-1; TRBD1 matches 9 bases. This CDR3 has 16 residues. V lost 6 bases and J lost 0; bases outside the gene matches: 11. Per germline, CDR1 DFQATT and CDR2 SNEGSKA (reference sequence). The CDR3 is CSAGDRVIDMNTEAFF. Here the CDR3 DNA reads TGCAGTGCCGGGGACAGGGTGATCGACATGAACACTGAAGCTTTCTTT.

In its sample, this clonotype was seen a few times. The chain carries TRBV20-1 and TRBJ2-3; D not certain. V dropped 2 bases and J dropped 2 bases, with 8 bases sitting between them. Per germline, CDR1 DFQATT and CDR2 SNEGSKA (reference sequence). The length of the CDR3 is 13 residues. The CDR3 nucleotides read TGCAGTGCTAGATCCAATCCCACAGATACGCAGTATTTT. Protein product: CSARSNPTDTQYF.

The rearrangement links TRBV21-1 to TRBJ1-5. TRBV21-1 is classified as a pseudogene. The CDR3 sequence is 15 residues long. The CDR3 here is CASSKVSGNNQPQHF. The CDR3, as DNA: TGTGCCAGCAGCAAAGTAAGTGGGAACAATCAGCCCCAGCATTTT.

This clonotype was counted a few times. The CDR3 spells CASSSRGPGLAGGHYYNEQFF. CDR3 sequence (DNA): TGTGCCAGCAGCTCTAGAGGCCCGGGACTAGCGGGAGGGCATTATTACAATGAGCAGTTCTTC. This sequence joins TRBV11-2 and TRBJ2-1, with 16 nucleotides matching TRBD2. V was clipped by 4 bases and J by 4 bases; unmatched bases: 16. The CDR3 consists of 21 residues. In germline, CDR1 is SGHAT, CDR2 FQNNGV.

The chain joins TRBV7-2 to TRBJ1-2; no clear D gene. CDR3 length: 14 amino acids. V was cut by 2 bases and J by 3 bases, with 10 bases left in between. CDR1 is SGHTA and CDR2 is FQGNSA in the germline V gene. The CDR3 loop is CASSLLGLDYGYTF. The CDR3, as DNA: TGTGCCAGCAGCTTACTGGGGTTGGACTATGGCTACACCTTC.

In its sample, this clonotype was seen once. The rearrangement uses TRBV29-1 and TRBJ2-3; D possibly uses TRBD1 or TRBD2 (5 bases each). CDR3 length: 16 amino acids. Trimming removed 0 bases from V and 0 bases from J, with 13 bases in between. Per the germline V gene, CDR1 is SQVTM and CDR2 is ANQGSEA. CDR3 nucleotides: TGCAGCGTTGAAGAAGGGCAGGGACCCAGCACAGATACGCAGTATTTT. Amino acids: CSVEEGQGPSTDTQYF.

The CDR3 sequence: CASSFPAGGFYEQYF. Written as DNA, the CDR3 is TGTGCCAGCAGTTTCCCAGCGGGAGGGTTCTACGAGCAGTACTTC. The chain recombines TRBV12-3 or TRBV12-4 with TRBJ2-7, with 10 bases matching TRBD2. The CDR3 contains 15 residues. The V and J ends lost 3 bases and 3 bases, in that order; junction bases with no gene match: 5.